The rows below give T cell receptor beta chains drawn from one sample of a study of neoadjuvant nivolumab and ipilimumab in lung cancer. Assay: immunoSEQ multiplex PCR; the TCRdb copy retains only in-frame clones and omits some. The sample holds 20,000 to 25,000 clones, 82% seen once. The sequencing here drew on peripheral blood, taken before neoadjuvant nivolumab, alone or with ipilimumab. The receptors derive from an adult with non-small cell lung cancer. Both conserved end residues are part of each CDR3. The order of the fields is D gene, V gene, J gene, clone size, CDR3 DNA, CDR3 protein. The D gene is left open where the match is weak. Only some rows state a clone size, as once, few, many or a class for expanded clones.

TRBD1,TRBV10-3,TRBJ1-2,.,TGTGCCACCAGACCGACAGGGGATAACTATGGCTACACCTTC,CATRPTGDNYGYTF
TRBD2,TRBV7-9,TRBJ2-1,few,TGTGCCAGCAGCTTAGCGCGCCTAAGCGGGAGGGGATGGGTTGAGCAGTTCTTC,CASSLARLSGRGWVEQFF
TRBD2,TRBV15,TRBJ2-1,.,TGTGCCACCAGGGCGGGAGGAAGCTACAATGAGCAGTTCTTC,CATRAGGSYNEQFF
TRBD2,TRBV5-4,TRBJ2-7,.,TGTGCCAGCAGCCCCTCCGGGGGAGGGGTCTTCTCCTACGAGCAGTACTTC,CASSPSGGGVFSYEQYF
.,TRBV7-2,TRBJ2-7,.,TGTGCCAGCAGCTTAGGAGTTTGGAGCTCCTACGAGCAGTACTTC,CASSLGVWSSYEQYF
.,TRBV28,TRBJ2-1,once,TGTGCCAGCAGGCTCCGGGAGCCGGGTGAGCAGTTCTTC,CASRLREPGEQFF
.,TRBV6-5,TRBJ2-1,.,TGTGCCAGCACCGGGAGTTACAATGAGCAGTTCTTC,CASTGSYNEQFF
.,TRBV9,TRBJ2-6,.,TGTGCCAGCAGCGTAAACATGGGGACTCCTTCTGGGGCCAACGTCCTGACTTTC,CASSVNMGTPSGANVLTF
.,TRBV5-1,TRBJ2-7,.,TGCGCCAGCAGCTTGGCCCCTGGCGATACCTGGTACTACGAGCAGTACTTC,CASSLAPGDTWYYEQYF
TRBD2,TRBV9,TRBJ2-2,.,TGTGCCAGCAGCGTAGTGAGCGGGACGAACACCGGGGAGCTGTTTTTT,CASSVVSGTNTGELFF
.,TRBV10-2,TRBJ2-1,once,TGCGCCAGCAGTGAGTTAGCCCCGGAATACAATGAGCAGTTCTTC,CASSELAPEYNEQFF
.,TRBV7-3,TRBJ1-1,.,TGTGCCAGCAGCTTAATGGGGCCGGGCACTGAAGCTTTCTTT,CASSLMGPGTEAFF
TRBD1,TRBV5-1,TRBJ2-5,.,TGCGCCAGCAGCTTGACAGGGGTGGGAGAGACCCAGTACTTC,CASSLTGVGETQYF